This T cell receptor (beta chain) stems from a study of metastatic and nonmetastatic thyroid tumors. This clone is classed as medium-sized. TCRdb redid the clone calls on the PCR reads using MiXCR. The sample has about 35,000 clones; 29% are singletons. Prior to thyroid surgery, none of the patients had received any treatment. Deletions cut 6 bases from V and 7 bases from J, with 10 bases between. The CDR3 has 12 amino acids. Germline V gene data show CDR1 as LNHDA and CDR2 as SQIVND (reference sequence). The receptor's source is a female donor with papillary thyroid cancer or a benign thyroid nodule (not recorded which). Some clones in this sample may be carry-over from other donors' samples. The material sequenced was blood. The chain has TRBV19 and TRBJ1-5; TRBD1 might be the D (5 bases). The CDR3 loop reads CASSQQVQPQHF. The CDR3 region has the DNA TGTGCCAGTAGCCAACAGGTCCAGCCCCAGCATTTT.